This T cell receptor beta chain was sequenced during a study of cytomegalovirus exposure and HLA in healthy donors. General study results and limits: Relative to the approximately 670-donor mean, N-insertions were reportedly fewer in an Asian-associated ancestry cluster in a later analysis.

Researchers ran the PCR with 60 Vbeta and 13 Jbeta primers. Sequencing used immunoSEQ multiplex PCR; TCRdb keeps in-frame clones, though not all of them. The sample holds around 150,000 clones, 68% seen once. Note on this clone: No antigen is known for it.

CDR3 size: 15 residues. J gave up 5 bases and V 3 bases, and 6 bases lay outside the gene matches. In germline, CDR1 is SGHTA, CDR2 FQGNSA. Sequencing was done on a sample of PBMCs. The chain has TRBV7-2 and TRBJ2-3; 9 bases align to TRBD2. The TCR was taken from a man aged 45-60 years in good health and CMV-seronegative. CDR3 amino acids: CASSFWRGGEDTQYF. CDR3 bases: TGTGCCAGCAGCTTCTGGCGGGGGGGCGAAGATACGCAGTATTTT.